The 18 T cell receptor beta chains below all came from one sample that was sequenced in a study of CD8+CD57+ T cells in acquired aplastic anemia. TCR beta VDJ combinations and CDR3 sequences were profiled from genomic DNA. Each CDR3 protein gets one entry after TCRdb re-called the reads with MiXCR. Of about 160,000 distinct CDR3 sequences in the sample, roughly 50% are singletons; the top ten hold roughly 30%. The patients chosen for sequencing had shown expansion of CD8+CD57+ cells (detected by flow cytometry). Sequenced: sorted CD4+, CD8+, or CD8+CD57+ T cells (not recorded which) from PBMCs. The source of these receptors is a human donor with aplastic anemia.

This clonotype appeared many times. The chain combines TRBV4-1 with TRBJ1-1; D call uncertain. CDR3 length equals 14 residues. Deletions cut 1 base from V and 1 base from J, with 7 bases between. The germline V gene encodes CDR1 MGHRA and CDR2 YSYEKL. The CDR3 sequence is CASSQVPPNTEAFF. CDR3 in DNA: TGCGCCAGCAGCCAAGTGCCGCCGAACACTGAAGCTTTCTTT.

The chain combines TRBV20-1 with TRBJ1-2; D perhaps matches TRBD1 (5 bases). Trimming pared 6 bases from V and 0 bases from J, leaving 14 bases between. CDR3 length: 14 amino acids. Germline V CDR1 and CDR2: DFQATT, SNEGSKA (reference sequence). The CDR3 DNA follows: TGCAGTGCGGACGGTCAAGGGGCTAACTATGGCTACACCTTC. The encoded protein is CSADGQGANYGYTF.

This clonotype occurred many times. The chain is built from TRBV7-9 and TRBJ2-3, with D perhaps matching TRBD2 (5 bases). This CDR3 region has 13 residues. V lost 11 bases, J lost 2 bases, and 14 bases lay in between. Germline values: CDR1 SEHNR, CDR2 FQNEAQ (reference sequence). CDR3 in DNA: TGTGCCGGGTCAGCGGAGATCACAGATACGCAGTATTTT. The encoded protein is CAGSAEITDTQYF.

There are a few counts of this clonotype. The genes are TRBV18 and TRBJ1-1; D gene uncertain. The CDR3 is 12 amino acids. CDR1 and CDR2 (germline): KGHSH, LQKENI. V was cut by 5 bases and J by 6 bases, with 10 bases left in between. The CDR3 protein is CASSTGSPEAFF. CDR3 in DNA: TGTGCCAGCTCAACCGGCTCCCCTGAAGCTTTCTTT.

For this clonotype: Given a much more abundant clone one base away, this may be a read error. The V call is TRBV2, the J call TRBJ2-2; TRBD1 aligns across 7 bases. Germline assignment: CDR1 SNHLY and CDR2 FYNNEI. This CDR3 is 16 amino acids long. The CDR3 nucleotides are TGTGCCAGCAGTGTTGACAGGGTTTTGAACACCGGGGAGCCGTTTTTT. Amino acid sequence: CASSVDRVLNTGEPFF.

This chain uses TRBV7-8 with TRBJ2-7; 7 bases are shared with TRBD1. This CDR3 spans 14 amino acids. Germline lookup yields CDR1 SGHVS and CDR2 FQNEAQ. Germline trimming cut 1 base from V and 7 bases from J; bases unmatched to any gene: 7. The CDR3 DNA reads as TGTGCCAGCAGCTTAGGGACAGGTTTGGGAGAGCAGTACTTC. It translates to CASSLGTGLGEQYF.

The V and J genes are TRBV13 and TRBJ2-7, with 8 bases identical to TRBD1. Germline V gene data show CDR1 as PRHDT and CDR2 as FYEKMQ (reference sequence). Unmatched junction bases numbered 6, after V lost 5 bases and J lost 6 bases. This CDR3 spans 13 amino acids. This CDR3 reads CASSLDRDGEQYF. The CDR3 DNA follows: TGTGCCAGCAGCCTGGACAGGGACGGCGAGCAGTACTTC. Full variable domain (outside the CDR3, taken from reference TRBV13 and TRBJ2-7): AAGVIQSPRHLIKEKRETATLKCYPIPRHDTVYWYQQGPGQDPQFLISFYEKMQSDKGSIPDRFSAQQFSDYHSELNMSSLELGDSALYFCASSLDRDGEQYFGPGTRLTVT.

The chain carries TRBV11-1 and TRBJ2-7; 9 bases align to TRBD2. V shed 5 bases, J shed 3 bases, and the junction held 11 bases outside the gene matches. The CDR3 is 16 amino acids. In germline, CDR1 is SGHAT, CDR2 FQDESV (reference sequence). CDR3 coding DNA: TGTGCCAGCAGCCCGGCCAGGGGACTAGCAGACTACGAGCAGTACTTC. Translated, it gives CASSPARGLADYEQYF.

At least ten counts were recorded for this clonotype. The rearrangement links TRBV2 to TRBJ1-1; D perhaps matches TRBD1 (5 bases). CDR1 and CDR2 (germline): SNHLY, FYNNEI. V lost 8 bases, J lost 3 bases, and 10 bases lay in between. This CDR3 is built from 12 residues. The CDR3 DNA reads as TGTGCCAGCGGGTGGGGGTACACTGAAGCTTTCTTT. This sequence encodes CASGWGYTEAFF.

V is TRBV7-3 and J is TRBJ2-1; TRBD1 might be the D (7 bases). From germline, CDR1 is SGHTA and CDR2 FQGTGA. The CDR3 spans 15 residues. V lost 3 bases and J lost 5, with 14 bases in between. The CDR3 region is CASSFIRGENNEQFF. CDR3 in DNA: TGTGCCAGCAGCTTCATCAGGGGGGAAAACAATGAGCAGTTCTTC. Full variable domain (rest looked up from reference TRBV7-3 and TRBJ2-1): GAGVSQTPSNKVTEKGKYVELRCDPISGHTALYWYRQSLGQGPEFLIYFQGTGAADDSGLPNDRFFAVRPEGSVSTLKIQRTERGDSAVYLCASSFIRGENNEQFFGPGTRLTVL.

This clonotype was detected a few times. The chain links TRBV19 to TRBJ1-6; D gene uncertain. Trimming removed 7 bases from V and 8 bases from J, with 15 bases in between. This CDR3 contains 14 residues. Germline CDR1 and CDR2: LNHDA and SQIVND (reference sequence). The CDR3 DNA reads as TGTGCCAGTACCGATGGGTACAGCTATTCACCCCTCCACTTT. The encoded protein is CASTDGYSYSPLHF.

This clonotype appeared many times. V and J are TRBV19 and TRBJ2-5; either TRBD1 or TRBD2 may supply D (5 bases each). Germline values: CDR1 LNHDA, CDR2 SQIVND (reference sequence). Trimming shortened V by 5 bases and J by 3 bases, and 25 bases separated the two germline ends. The CDR3 runs to 18 residues. CDR3 sequence: CASSAPPMWGEGKETQYF. In DNA, the CDR3 is TGTGCCAGTAGTGCCCCCCCCATGTGGGGCGAGGGAAAAGAGACCCAGTACTTC. The complete variable domain, with remaining parts taken from reference TRBV19 and TRBJ2-5, reads DGGITQSPKYLFRKEGQNVTLSCEQNLNHDAMYWYRQDPGQGLRLIYYSQIVNDFQKGDIAEGYSVSREKKESFPLTVTSAQKNPTAFYLCASSAPPMWGEGKETQYFGPGTRLLVL.

This chain links TRBV10-2 with TRBJ2-2; 9 bases agree with TRBD2. V lost 7 bases, J lost 2 bases, and 2 bases stayed unmatched. The CDR3 is 14 residues long. The V gene's germline CDR1 is WSHSY and CDR2 SAAADI. The CDR3 is CASTGTSNTGELFF. As DNA, the CDR3 is TGCGCCAGCACCGGGACTAGCAACACCGGGGAGCTGTTTTTT.

This clonotype was seen at least ten times. The rearrangement joins TRBV7-9 to TRBJ2-5; D is possibly TRBD1 or TRBD2 (7 bases each). Germline CDR1 and CDR2: SEHNR and FQNEAQ (reference sequence). The CDR3 has 14 residues. V lost 5 bases and J 6 bases, leaving 16 bases between the germline ends. The CDR3 sequence is CASSQTSRGKTQYF. DNA for the CDR3: TGTGCCAGCAGCCAGACTAGCAGGGGGAAGACCCAGTACTTC.

This clonotype was recorded many times. This chain joins TRBV6-5 and TRBJ2-2; the D gene is possibly TRBD1 (5 bases). The DNA matches TRBJ1-4 better at its end, which makes the J call doubtful. This CDR3 is 12 amino acids long. Per germline, CDR1 MNHEY and CDR2 SVGAGI. The chain's CDR3 is CASSYGQGKLFF. The DNA for the CDR3 is TGTGCCAGCAGTTACGGTCAGGGAAAACTGTTTTTT.

This clonotype was observed many times. The chain recombines TRBV27 with TRBJ2-7, with unresolved D. This CDR3 comprises 14 residues. Trimming removed 3 bases from V and 0 bases from J, with 9 bases in between. Germline values: CDR1 MNHEY, CDR2 SMNVEV (reference sequence). In nucleotides, the CDR3 is TGTGCCAGCAGTTTCGCGGACCACTCCTACGAGCAGTACTTC. It specifies CASSFADHSYEQYF.

This clonotype has a count of ten or more. The rearrangement links TRBV14 to TRBJ1-2; tentative D call: TRBD1 (6 bases). The CDR3 has 15 residues. Germline V gives CDR1 SGHDN, CDR2 FVKESK. Trimming shortened V by 0 bases and J by 4 bases, and 12 bases separated the two germline ends. CDR3 in DNA: TGTGCCAGCAGCCAAGACCTGGACAGTCTCTATGGCTACACCTTC. Translating it yields CASSQDLDSLYGYTF.

The J gene is TRBJ2-7, the V gene TRBV20-1; the D gene is possibly TRBD2 (6 bases). The CDR3 totals 14 residues. V lost 3 bases and J 0 bases, leaving 12 bases between the germline ends. The germline V gene encodes CDR1 DFQATT and CDR2 SNEGSKA (reference sequence). CDR3 protein: CSASSGLPSYEQYF. The DNA for the CDR3 is TGCAGTGCTAGTTCCGGACTACCCTCCTACGAGCAGTACTTC.